Listed below are T cell receptor beta chains from one sample, sequenced in a study of beta chain features in type 1 diabetes. The data were produced by immunoSEQ multiplex PCR, yet TCRdb's version contains in-frame clones alone and is incomplete. The table lists approximately 160,000 clones, about 9.8% of them singletons. Sequencing was carried out using central memory CD4+ T cells from blood. These receptors originate from a woman younger than 30 in good health. Both conserved end residues are trimmed from each CDR3. The order of the fields is V gene, clone size, CDR3 protein. Clone size is shown for a subset of rows, as once, few, many or a class of expanded clone.

v_gene: TRBV30
abundance: few
CDR3aa: AWRGTSGYSYNEQF

v_gene: TRBV11-2
abundance: NA
CDR3aa: ASSLGLAGPGELF

v_gene: TRBV29-1
abundance: NA
CDR3aa: SVEAAGNRYEQY

v_gene: TRBV6-5
abundance: few
CDR3aa: ASSYKASGVNEQF

v_gene: TRBV4-1
abundance: NA
CDR3aa: ASSLGGAGEKLF

v_gene: TRBV28
abundance: few
CDR3aa: ASALGLGQPQH

v_gene: TRBV2
abundance: few
CDR3aa: ASSPRQGGRTEAF

v_gene: TRBV18
abundance: NA
CDR3aa: ASSPPGGLAKNIQY

v_gene: TRBV28
abundance: few
CDR3aa: ASTAPSGQGSGNTIY

v_gene: TRBV18
abundance: many
CDR3aa: ASSPPGPGGTQETQY

v_gene: TRBV4-2
abundance: many
CDR3aa: ASSQDWTSAAYEQY

v_gene: TRBV5-4
abundance: many
CDR3aa: ASSLGPGSTDTQY

v_gene: TRBV5-6
abundance: few
CDR3aa: ASSLEGGGQY

v_gene: TRBV4-2
abundance: NA
CDR3aa: ASSRERGQDTIY

v_gene: TRBV29-1
abundance: NA
CDR3aa: SATTQNTEAF

v_gene: TRBV7-8
abundance: few
CDR3aa: ASSLTIGGQY

v_gene: TRBV29-1
abundance: few
CDR3aa: SVLTYYNEQF

v_gene: TRBV25-1
abundance: NA
CDR3aa: ASSESESYT

v_gene: TRBV5-1
abundance: few
CDR3aa: ASSMRGMLRGPSYNEQF

v_gene: TRBV30
abundance: NA
CDR3aa: AWRRGNNEQF

v_gene: TRBV2
abundance: few
CDR3aa: ASSAVGQGGSYEQY

v_gene: TRBV15
abundance: few
CDR3aa: ATSRDRGGQETQY

v_gene: TRBV9
abundance: NA
CDR3aa: ASSGGTGSSGNTIY

v_gene: TRBV4-3
abundance: NA
CDR3aa: ASSHRPGDTQY

v_gene: TRBV18
abundance: few
CDR3aa: ASSPNLGTGPNNEQF

v_gene: TRBV6-5
abundance: few
CDR3aa: ASSYTPSGYT

v_gene: TRBV29-1
abundance: few
CDR3aa: SVDRAPGAF

v_gene: TRBV7-9
abundance: NA
CDR3aa: ASSPGTSGRPYQETQY

v_gene: TRBV2
abundance: NA
CDR3aa: ASSRTDGYT

v_gene: TRBV4-2
abundance: NA
CDR3aa: ASSLALGTPYEQY

v_gene: TRBV6-6
abundance: NA
CDR3aa: ASSYVRYSNQPQH

v_gene: TRBV7-3
abundance: many
CDR3aa: ASSLLGSDTQY

v_gene: TRBV11-1
abundance: NA
CDR3aa: ASRSTGATGELF